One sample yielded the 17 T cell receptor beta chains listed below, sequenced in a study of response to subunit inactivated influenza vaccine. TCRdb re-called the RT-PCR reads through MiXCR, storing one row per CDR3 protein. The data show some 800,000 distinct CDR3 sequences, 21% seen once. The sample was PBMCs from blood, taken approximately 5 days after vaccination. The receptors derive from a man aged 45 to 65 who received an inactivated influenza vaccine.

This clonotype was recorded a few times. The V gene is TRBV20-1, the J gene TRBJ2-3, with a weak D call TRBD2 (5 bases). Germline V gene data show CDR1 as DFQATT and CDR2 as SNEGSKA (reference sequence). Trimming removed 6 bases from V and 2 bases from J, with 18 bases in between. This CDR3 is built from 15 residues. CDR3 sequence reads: CSANSERVITDTQYF. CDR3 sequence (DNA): TGCAGTGCAAATTCAGAGAGGGTCATCACAGATACGCAGTATTTT.

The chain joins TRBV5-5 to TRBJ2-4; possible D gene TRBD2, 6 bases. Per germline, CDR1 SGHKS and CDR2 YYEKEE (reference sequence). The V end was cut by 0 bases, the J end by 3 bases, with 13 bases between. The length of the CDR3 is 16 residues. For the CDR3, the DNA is TGTGCCAGCAGCTTGGATAGCGCGGGGAGCAAAAACATTCAGTACTTC. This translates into CASSLDSAGSKNIQYF.

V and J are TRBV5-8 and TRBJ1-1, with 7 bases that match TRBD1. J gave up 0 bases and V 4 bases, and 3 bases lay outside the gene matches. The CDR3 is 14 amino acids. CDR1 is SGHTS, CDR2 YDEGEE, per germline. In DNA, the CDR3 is TGTGCCAGCAGCAAAGGACAGGTGAACACTGAAGCTTTCTTT. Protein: CASSKGQVNTEAFF.

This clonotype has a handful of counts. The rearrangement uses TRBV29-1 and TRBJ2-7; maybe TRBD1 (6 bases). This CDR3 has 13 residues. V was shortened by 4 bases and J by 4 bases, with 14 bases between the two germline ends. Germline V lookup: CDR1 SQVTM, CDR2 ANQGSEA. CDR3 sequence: CSVGRGNAYEQYF. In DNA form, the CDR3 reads TGCAGCGTTGGAAGGGGGAATGCGTACGAGCAGTACTTC.

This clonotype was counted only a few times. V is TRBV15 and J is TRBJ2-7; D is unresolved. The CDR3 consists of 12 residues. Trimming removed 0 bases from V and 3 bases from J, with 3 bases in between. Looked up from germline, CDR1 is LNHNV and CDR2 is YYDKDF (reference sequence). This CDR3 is CATSRDNYEQYF. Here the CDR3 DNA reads TGTGCCACCAGCAGAGACAACTACGAGCAGTACTTC. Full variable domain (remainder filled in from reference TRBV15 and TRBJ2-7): DAMVIQNPRYQVTQFGKPVTLSCSQTLNHNVMYWYQQKSSQAPKLLFHYYDKDFNNEADTPDNFQSRRPNTSFCFLDIRSPGLGDTAMYLCATSRDNYEQYFGPGTRLTVT.

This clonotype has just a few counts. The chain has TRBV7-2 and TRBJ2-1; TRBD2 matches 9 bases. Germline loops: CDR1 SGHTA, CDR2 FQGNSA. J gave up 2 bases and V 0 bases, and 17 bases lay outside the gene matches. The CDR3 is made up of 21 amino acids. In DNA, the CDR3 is TGTGCCAGCAGCTTAGCAGTTGGGCGCAGCGGGGGGCGGGTACCCTACAATGAGCAGTTCTTC. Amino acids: CASSLAVGRSGGRVPYNEQFF.

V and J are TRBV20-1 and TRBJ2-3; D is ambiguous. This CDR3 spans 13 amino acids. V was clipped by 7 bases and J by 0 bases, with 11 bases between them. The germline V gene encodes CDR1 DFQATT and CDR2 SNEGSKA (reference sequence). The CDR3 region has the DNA TGCAGTGTGTCGCCTAGTAGCACAGATACGCAGTATTTT. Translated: CSVSPSSTDTQYF.

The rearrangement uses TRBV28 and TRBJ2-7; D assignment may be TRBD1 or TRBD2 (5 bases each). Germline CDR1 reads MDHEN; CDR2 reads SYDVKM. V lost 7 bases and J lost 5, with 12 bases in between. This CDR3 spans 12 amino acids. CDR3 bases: TGTGCCAGCATGTCGGGGACGCACGAGCAGTACTTC. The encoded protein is CASMSGTHEQYF.

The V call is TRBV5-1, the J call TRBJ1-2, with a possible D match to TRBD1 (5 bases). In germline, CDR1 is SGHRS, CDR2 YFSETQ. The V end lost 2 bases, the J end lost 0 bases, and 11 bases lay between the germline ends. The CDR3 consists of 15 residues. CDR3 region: CASSFDRPTNYGYTF. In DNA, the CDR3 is TGCGCCAGCAGCTTCGACAGACCCACTAACTATGGCTACACCTTC.

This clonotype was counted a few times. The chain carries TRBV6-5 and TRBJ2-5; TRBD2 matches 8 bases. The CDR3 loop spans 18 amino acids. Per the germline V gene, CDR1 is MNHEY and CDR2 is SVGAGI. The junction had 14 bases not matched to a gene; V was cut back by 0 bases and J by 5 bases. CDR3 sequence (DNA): TGTGCCAGCAGTTACTCGAATTACGGACGGGGGGGATTGGAGACCCAGTACTTC. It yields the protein CASSYSNYGRGGLETQYF.

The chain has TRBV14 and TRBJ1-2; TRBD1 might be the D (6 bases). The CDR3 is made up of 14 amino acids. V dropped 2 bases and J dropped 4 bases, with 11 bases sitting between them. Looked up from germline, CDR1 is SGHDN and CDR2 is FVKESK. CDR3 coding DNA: TGTGCCAGCAGCCAAAGGGGGAGCGGCTATGGCTACACCTTC. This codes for CASSQRGSGYGYTF.

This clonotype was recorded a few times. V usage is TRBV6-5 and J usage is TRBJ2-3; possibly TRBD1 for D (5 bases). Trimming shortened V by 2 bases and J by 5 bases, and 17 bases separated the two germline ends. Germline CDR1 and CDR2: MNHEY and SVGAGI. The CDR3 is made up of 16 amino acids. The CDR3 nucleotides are TGTGCCAGCAGTTACCTCAGTAGGGGCCCCGGAGATACGCAGTATTTT. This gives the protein CASSYLSRGPGDTQYF.

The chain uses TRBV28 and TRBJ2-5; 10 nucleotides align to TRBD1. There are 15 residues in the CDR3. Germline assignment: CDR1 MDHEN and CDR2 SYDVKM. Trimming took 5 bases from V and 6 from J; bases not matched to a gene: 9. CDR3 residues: CASSSRDRGLKTQYF. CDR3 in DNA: TGTGCCAGCAGTAGCCGGGACAGGGGATTGAAGACCCAGTACTTC.

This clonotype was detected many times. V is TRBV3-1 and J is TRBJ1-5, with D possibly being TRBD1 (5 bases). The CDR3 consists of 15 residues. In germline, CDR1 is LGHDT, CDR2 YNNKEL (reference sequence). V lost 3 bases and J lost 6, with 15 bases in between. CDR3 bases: TGTGCCAGCAGCCAGGGGACGGCGGGCGTTCAGCCCCAGCATTTT. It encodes CASSQGTAGVQPQHF.

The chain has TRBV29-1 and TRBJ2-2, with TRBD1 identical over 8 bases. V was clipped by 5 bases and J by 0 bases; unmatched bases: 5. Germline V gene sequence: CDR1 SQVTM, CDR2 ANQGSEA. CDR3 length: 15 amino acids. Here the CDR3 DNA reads TGCAGCGTTAAAGCAGGGGGCGCGAACACCGGGGAGCTGTTTTTT. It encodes CSVKAGGANTGELFF.

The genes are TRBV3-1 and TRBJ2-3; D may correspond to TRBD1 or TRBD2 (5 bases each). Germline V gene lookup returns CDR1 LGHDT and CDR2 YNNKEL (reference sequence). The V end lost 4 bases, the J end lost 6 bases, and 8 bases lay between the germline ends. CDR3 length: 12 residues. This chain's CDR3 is CASSRGLDTQYF. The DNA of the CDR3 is TGTGCCAGCAGCCGGGGGTTGGATACGCAGTATTTT.

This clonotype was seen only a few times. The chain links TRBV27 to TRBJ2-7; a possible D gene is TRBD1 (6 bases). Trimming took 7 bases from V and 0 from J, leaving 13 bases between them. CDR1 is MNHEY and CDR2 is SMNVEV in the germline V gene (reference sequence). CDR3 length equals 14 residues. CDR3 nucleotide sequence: TGTGCCAGCAAACCCTGGACAGCCTCCTACGAGCAGTACTTC. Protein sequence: CASKPWTASYEQYF.